These T cell receptor beta chains were read from a single sample in a study of cytomegalovirus exposure and HLA in healthy donors. Sequencing used immunoSEQ multiplex PCR; TCRdb keeps in-frame clones, though not all of them. The sample has roughly 150,000 clones; roughly 82% are singletons. Sequenced input: PBMCs. The source of these receptors is a woman between 45 and 60 years old in good health and CMV-seropositive. The CDR3 runs from the conserved cysteine through the conserved F or W. D genes are given only for firm matches. Only part of the rows carry a size: once, few, many, or a class if the clone is expanded.

v_call	j_call	clone_size	d_call	cdr3_nt	cdr3_aa
TRBV29-1	TRBJ1-2	.	TRBD1	TGCAGCGTTCCAGGGGGATCTAACTATGGCTACACCTTC	CSVPGGSNYGYTF
TRBV7-6	TRBJ1-2	few	TRBD1	TGTGCCAGCAGTTCTTCAGGGGGGCCGATTGGCTACACCTTC	CASSSSGGPIGYTF
TRBV6-1	TRBJ1-3	once	.	TGTGCCAGCAGTGAGAGGCAGGGAAACACCATATATTTT	CASSERQGNTIYF
TRBV30	TRBJ2-4	.	.	TGTGCCTGGAGCCCCAGGGCGGACATTCAGTACTTC	CAWSPRADIQYF
TRBV6-5	TRBJ2-3	.	.	TGTGCCAGCCGGACAGCCACAGATACGCAGTATTTT	CASRTATDTQYF
TRBV29-1	TRBJ2-1	once	TRBD2	TGCAGCGTTGTGCCTAGCGGGGTATTGGATGAGCAGTTCTTC	CSVVPSGVLDEQFF
TRBV6-1	TRBJ2-2	few	TRBD2	TGTGCCAGCAGTGGACCTAGCGGGGGGGCGAACACCGGGGAGCTGTTTTTT	CASSGPSGGANTGELFF
TRBV7-2	TRBJ1-6	.	.	TGTGCCAGCAGTCGAGATTACCTATATAATTCACCCCTCCACTTT	CASSRDYLYNSPLHF
TRBV5-1	TRBJ2-2	.	TRBD2	TGCGCCAGCAGCTTGGTTCTAGCGGGGAACACCGGGGAGCTGTTTTTT	CASSLVLAGNTGELFF
TRBV5-6	TRBJ2-7	.	TRBD1	TGTGCCAGCAGCCGGGGACAGGGGGCCTACGAGCAGTACTTC	CASSRGQGAYEQYF
TRBV13	TRBJ2-3	.	TRBD1	TGTGCCAGCAGCCCTGACAGGGACACAGATACGCAGTATTTT	CASSPDRDTDTQYF
TRBV19	TRBJ2-2	.	TRBD1	TGTGCCAGTAGTACCCTTCATGGACAGGGGCCCGGGGAGCTGTTTTTT	CASSTLHGQGPGELFF
TRBV25-1	TRBJ1-1	once	.	TGTGCCAGCAGTCCTCTACGCAACACTGAAGCTTTCTTT	CASSPLRNTEAFF
TRBV6-1	TRBJ1-2	.	.	TGTGCCAGCAGCGGACAAGGGGATATCTATGGCTACACCTTC	CASSGQGDIYGYTF
TRBV7-9	TRBJ1-4	.	TRBD1	TGTGCCAGCAGCTCCGACGGACAGGGGAATGAAAAACTGTTTTTT	CASSSDGQGNEKLFF
TRBV5-5	TRBJ2-2	.	.	TGTGCCAGCAGCCCACAGATGAACACCGGGGAGCTGTTTTTT	CASSPQMNTGELFF
TRBV30	TRBJ1-2	.	TRBD1	TGTGCCTGGAGTCAACAGGGGGCTCGCCGTTATGGCTACACCTTC	CAWSQQGARRYGYTF
TRBV6-1	TRBJ1-2	.	TRBD1	TGTGCCAGCAGTGAATGGACAGGGGGCGACTATGGCTACACCTTC	CASSEWTGGDYGYTF
TRBV6-5	TRBJ2-2	once	.	TGTGCCAGCAGCCCTCGCACCGGGGAGCTGTTTTTT	CASSPRTGELFF
TRBV10-1	TRBJ1-4	once	TRBD1	TGCGCCAGCAGTGAAGGAGGCGGGACAGGGAACGAAAAACTGTTTTTT	CASSEGGGTGNEKLFF
TRBV29-1	TRBJ2-3	.	TRBD2	TGCAGCGTTGCCCCATTACAACTAGCGGGGAGGAACACAGATACGCAGTATTTT	CSVAPLQLAGRNTDTQYF
TRBV7-2	TRBJ1-6	.	TRBD1	TGTGCCAGCGGACAGGGTTCACCCCTCCACTTT	CASGQGSPLHF
TRBV6-5	TRBJ2-7	.	TRBD2	TGTGCCAGCAGTTGGGGGTCTAGCGGGGGATCCTACGAGCAGTACTTC	CASSWGSSGGSYEQYF
TRBV27	TRBJ2-3	.	TRBD2	TGTGCCAGCAGTTTACAATTCCGGGGACTAGCGGTTACAGATACGCAGTATTTT	CASSLQFRGLAVTDTQYF
TRBV7-6	TRBJ1-1	.	TRBD1	TGTGCCAGCAGCTTGGGGACAGGGCCCATGAACACTGAAGCTTTCTTT	CASSLGTGPMNTEAFF
TRBV28	TRBJ1-1	few	.	TGTGCCAGCAGGAGCAGGGCGAAGACTGAAGCTTTCTTT	CASRSRAKTEAFF
TRBV2	TRBJ2-3	.	TRBD2	TGTGCCAGCATCCTCCTAGCGGGGGGCCAGGATACGCAGTATTTT	CASILLAGGQDTQYF
TRBV30	TRBJ2-2	.	.	TGTGCCTGGACCCCCGGTACCGGGGAGCTGTTTTTT	CAWTPGTGELFF
TRBV6-5	TRBJ1-1	.	.	TGTGCCAGCAGTTACCGGGAGGACACTGAAGCTTTCTTT	CASSYREDTEAFF
TRBV6-5	TRBJ1-1	.	TRBD1	TGTGCCAGCAGTTACCCGCAGGGGGCTGGTTTCGCTGAAGCTTTCTTT	CASSYPQGAGFAEAFF
TRBV6-5	TRBJ2-1	.	TRBD2	TGTGCCAGCAGTTTAGCGGGGTACTCCTACAATGAGCAGTTCTTC	CASSLAGYSYNEQFF
TRBV27	TRBJ1-2	.	.	TGTGCCACCTGGGGAGGAGCTAACTATGGCTACACCTTC	CATWGGANYGYTF
TRBV2	TRBJ1-6	.	.	TGTGCCAGCAGTCAGACAGCCAATTCACCCCTCCACTTT	CASSQTANSPLHF
TRBV7-6	TRBJ1-6	.	.	TGTGCCAGCAGCCCCCTGTCCCAGAATTCACCCCTCCACTTT	CASSPLSQNSPLHF
TRBV9	TRBJ2-2	.	TRBD1	TGTGCCAGCAGCTACCCAGGGGGCGCGCACACCGGGGAGCTGTTTTTT	CASSYPGGAHTGELFF
TRBV14	TRBJ1-1	.	.	TGTGCCAGCAGCCGCAAGACAGGAAAGAACACTGAAGCTTTCTTT	CASSRKTGKNTEAFF
TRBV18	TRBJ1-1	.	.	TGTGCCAGCTCACGAGGGACACAGCGCACTGAAGCTTTCTTT	CASSRGTQRTEAFF